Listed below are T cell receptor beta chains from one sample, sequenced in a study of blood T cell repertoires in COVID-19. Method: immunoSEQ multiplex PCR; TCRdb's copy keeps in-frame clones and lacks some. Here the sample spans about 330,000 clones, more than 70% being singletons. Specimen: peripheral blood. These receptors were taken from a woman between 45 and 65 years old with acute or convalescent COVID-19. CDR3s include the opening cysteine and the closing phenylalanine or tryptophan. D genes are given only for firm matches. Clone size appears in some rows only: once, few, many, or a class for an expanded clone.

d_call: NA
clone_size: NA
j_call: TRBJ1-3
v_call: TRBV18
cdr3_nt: TGTGCCAGCTCATTTCTACAGTCCAGAGGGATTCTCTCTGGAAACACCATATATTTT
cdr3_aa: CASSFLQSRGILSGNTIYF

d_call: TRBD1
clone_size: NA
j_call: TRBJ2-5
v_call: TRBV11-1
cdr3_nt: TGTGCCAGCAGCCATTTCCGGGACCCAGGGGGAGAGACCCAGTACTTC
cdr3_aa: CASSHFRDPGGETQYF

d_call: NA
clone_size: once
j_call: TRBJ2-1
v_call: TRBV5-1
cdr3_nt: TGCGCCAGCAGCTTCCAGGGTCTTGAGCAGTTCTTC
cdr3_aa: CASSFQGLEQFF

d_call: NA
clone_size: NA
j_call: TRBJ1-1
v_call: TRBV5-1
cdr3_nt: TGCGCCAGCAGCTTGGACAGGGCCTTCACTGAAGCTTTCTTT
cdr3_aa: CASSLDRAFTEAFF

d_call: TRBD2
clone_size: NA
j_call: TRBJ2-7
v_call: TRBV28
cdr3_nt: TGTGCCAGCACCACGGGACTAGCGGGACTCTACGAGCAGTACTTC
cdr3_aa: CASTTGLAGLYEQYF

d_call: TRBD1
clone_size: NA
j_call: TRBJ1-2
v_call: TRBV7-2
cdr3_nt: TGTGCCAGCAGCTTGGACAGGTTGAATGGCTACACCTTC
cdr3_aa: CASSLDRLNGYTF

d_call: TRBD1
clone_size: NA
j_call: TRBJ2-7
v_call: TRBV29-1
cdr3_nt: TGCAGCGTTGATGGGACAGGGCCCGGAGATGTCTACGAGCAGTACTTC
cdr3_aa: CSVDGTGPGDVYEQYF

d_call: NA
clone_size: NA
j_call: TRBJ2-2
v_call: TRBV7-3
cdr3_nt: TGTGCCAGCAGCCCCCCCAGGCGAACAGTTCCCGGGGAGCTGTTTTTT
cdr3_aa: CASSPPRRTVPGELFF

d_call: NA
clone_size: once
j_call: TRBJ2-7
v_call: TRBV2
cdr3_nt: TGTGCCAGCAGTGGTGGGGCCAGGAGGGTTGGCGACGAGCAGTACTTC
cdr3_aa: CASSGGARRVGDEQYF

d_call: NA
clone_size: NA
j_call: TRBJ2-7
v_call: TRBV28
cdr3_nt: TGTGCCAGCAGTTTCCCCCCCGCCTACGAGCAGTACTTC
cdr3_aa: CASSFPPAYEQYF

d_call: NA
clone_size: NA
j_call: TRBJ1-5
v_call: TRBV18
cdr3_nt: TGTGCCAGCTCAAGACAGGAAAATCAGCCCCAGCATTTT
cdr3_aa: CASSRQENQPQHF

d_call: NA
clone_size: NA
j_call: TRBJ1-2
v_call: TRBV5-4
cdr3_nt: TGTGCCAGCAGCTTGGATGGTCCGGCGGCAGATGGCTACACCTTC
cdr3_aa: CASSLDGPAADGYTF

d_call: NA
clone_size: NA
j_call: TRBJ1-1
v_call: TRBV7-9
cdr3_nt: TGTGCCAGCAGCCCCCAGGGCAGCGTGAACACTGAAGCTTTCTTT
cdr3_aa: CASSPQGSVNTEAFF

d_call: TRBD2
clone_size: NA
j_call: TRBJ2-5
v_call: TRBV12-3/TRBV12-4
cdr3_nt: TGTGCCAGCAGTAGCGGGAGAGAGACCCAGTACTTC
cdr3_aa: CASSSGRETQYF

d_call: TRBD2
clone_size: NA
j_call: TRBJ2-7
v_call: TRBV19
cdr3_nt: TGTGCCAGTAGTACCGGGAGGGGCCCCAGCTGGGAGCAGTACTTC
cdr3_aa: CASSTGRGPSWEQYF

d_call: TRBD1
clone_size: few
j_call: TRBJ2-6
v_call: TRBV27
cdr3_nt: TGTGCCAGCAGCTTCCGGGACAGGGCTGGGGCCAACGTCCTGACTTTC
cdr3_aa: CASSFRDRAGANVLTF

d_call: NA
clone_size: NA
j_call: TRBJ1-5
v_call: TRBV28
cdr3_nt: TGTGCCAGCAGTTTCCCCGACAGGTCTAATCAGCCCCAGCATTTT
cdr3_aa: CASSFPDRSNQPQHF

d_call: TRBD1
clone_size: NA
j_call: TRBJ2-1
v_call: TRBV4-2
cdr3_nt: TGTGCCAGCAGCCATCCCTACCGGGACAGGGCCCACAATGAGCAGTTCTTC
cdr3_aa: CASSHPYRDRAHNEQFF

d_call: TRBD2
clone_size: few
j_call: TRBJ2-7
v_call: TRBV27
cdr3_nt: TGTGCCAGCAGGACCCCTAGCGGGAGCCCCCACGAGCAGTACTTC
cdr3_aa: CASRTPSGSPHEQYF

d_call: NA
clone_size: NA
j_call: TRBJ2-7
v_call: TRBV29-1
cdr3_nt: TGCAGCGTTGTAGAACTCTACGAGCAGTACTTC
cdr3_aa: CSVVELYEQYF

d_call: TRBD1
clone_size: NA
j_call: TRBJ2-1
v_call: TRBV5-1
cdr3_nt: TGCGCCAGCAGCCCGGGACAGGGAGGTGAGCAGTTCTTC
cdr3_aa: CASSPGQGGEQFF

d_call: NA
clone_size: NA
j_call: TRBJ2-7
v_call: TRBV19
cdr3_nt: TGTGCCAGTAGGCGGCGTCCCCTATCCTACGAGCAGTACTTC
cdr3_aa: CASRRRPLSYEQYF

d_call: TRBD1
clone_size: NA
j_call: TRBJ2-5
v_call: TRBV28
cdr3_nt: TGTGCCAGCAGTCCCCCCGGACAGGGCCGAGAGACCCAGTACTTC
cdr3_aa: CASSPPGQGRETQYF

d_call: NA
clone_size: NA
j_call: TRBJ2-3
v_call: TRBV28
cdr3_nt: TGTGCCAGCGATACAGGACAGTTCACAGATACGCAGTATTTT
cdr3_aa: CASDTGQFTDTQYF

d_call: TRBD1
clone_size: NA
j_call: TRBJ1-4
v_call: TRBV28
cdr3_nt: TGTGCCAGCAGCACGACAGGGGGGGATGAAAAACTGTTTTTT
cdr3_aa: CASSTTGGDEKLFF

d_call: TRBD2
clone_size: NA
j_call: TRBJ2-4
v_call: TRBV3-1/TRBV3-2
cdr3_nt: TGTGCCAGCAGCGCCGACGCCTTAGCGGGGGGAAAAAACATTCAGTACTTC
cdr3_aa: CASSADALAGGKNIQYF

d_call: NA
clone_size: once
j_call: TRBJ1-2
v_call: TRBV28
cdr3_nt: TGTGCCACCGGTCCAGGTGGTGGCTACACCTTC
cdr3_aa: CATGPGGGYTF

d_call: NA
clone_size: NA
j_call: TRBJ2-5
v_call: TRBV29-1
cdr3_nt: TGCAGCGTTGAACGACAGACGGAGACCCAGTACTTC
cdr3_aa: CSVERQTETQYF